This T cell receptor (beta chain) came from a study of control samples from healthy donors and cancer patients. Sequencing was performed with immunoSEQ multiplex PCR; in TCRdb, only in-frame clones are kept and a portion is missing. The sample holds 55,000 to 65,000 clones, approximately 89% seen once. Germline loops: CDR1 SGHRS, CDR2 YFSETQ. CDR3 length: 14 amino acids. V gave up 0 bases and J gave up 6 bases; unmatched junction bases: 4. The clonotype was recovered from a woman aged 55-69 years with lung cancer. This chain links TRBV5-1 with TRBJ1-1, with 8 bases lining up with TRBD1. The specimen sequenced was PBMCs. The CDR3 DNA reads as TGCGCCAGCAGCTTGGGCAGGGGGCAAGCTGAAGCTTTCTTT. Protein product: CASSLGRGQAEAFF.